The entry that follows covers one T cell receptor (beta chain) sequence. Antigen unknown. Trimming removed 8 bases at V and 1 base at J, with 12 bases between. The CDR3 spans 14 residues. Looked up from germline, CDR1 is ENHRY and CDR2 is SYGVKD. This entry belongs to a study of cytomegalovirus exposure and HLA in healthy donors. Primers for the PCR totalled 60 Vbeta and 13 Jbeta. The table came from immunoSEQ multiplex PCR; TCRdb's copy has only in-frame clones and leaves some out. The sample consists of around 92,000 clones, about 83% of them appearing once. Whole-study results and caveats: Sequencing likely produced, as an artifact, a cluster of highly shared sequence variants. In a later analysis, a missense DCLRE1C variant was linked to TCR beta V- and J-gene trimming. Productive rates of about 87% or about 30% were seen for most TCR beta V segments in an earlier analysis.

While unrecorded immune exposures were likely, the donors were nominally healthy when sampled. The V and J genes are TRBV10-3 and TRBJ1-3; D not resolved. This TCR was recovered from a female donor in good health and CMV-seropositive. The sample comprised PBMCs. CDR3 bases: TGTGCCATCGGGGAACGGGGATCTGGAAACACCATATATTTT. This codes for CAIGERGSGNTIYF.